Detailed here is one TCR beta chain. Antigen: not known. V lost 4 bases, J lost 4 bases, and 10 bases lay in between. The CDR3 contains 13 residues. The germline V gene has CDR1 MNHEY and CDR2 SMNVEV (reference sequence). This record belongs to a study of T-cell memory formation after mild COVID-19. Study-wide background: The two donors had largely donor-specific TCR clusters. Study-wide findings and caveats: Cross-reactive memory appears to have joined, as suggested by some responding clones showing up in pre-infection memory. Mainly CM and EM harbored the contracting CD4+ clones; mainly EMRA harbored the CD8+ ones.

TCR alpha and TCR beta cDNA libraries carrying sample barcodes and UMIs were produced by 5'RACE using constant-segment primers. In TCRdb, the 5' RACE reads were re-called with MiXCR into one record per CDR3 protein. This sample yields about 140,000 distinct CDR3 sequences, of which more than 13% are seen a single time; about 26% belongs to the top ten. The chain is built from TRBV27 and TRBJ1-1, with a possible D match to TRBD1 (6 bases). Sample: PBMCs or a T cell subset sorted from them (not recorded which). The source of this sequence is an adult woman who had mild COVID-19 (a few samples of this study predate the infection). Cell type and time point are not known. The CDR3 loop reads CASSWDMLTEAFF. The DNA for the CDR3 is TGTGCCAGCAGTTGGGACATGCTCACTGAAGCTTTCTTT.